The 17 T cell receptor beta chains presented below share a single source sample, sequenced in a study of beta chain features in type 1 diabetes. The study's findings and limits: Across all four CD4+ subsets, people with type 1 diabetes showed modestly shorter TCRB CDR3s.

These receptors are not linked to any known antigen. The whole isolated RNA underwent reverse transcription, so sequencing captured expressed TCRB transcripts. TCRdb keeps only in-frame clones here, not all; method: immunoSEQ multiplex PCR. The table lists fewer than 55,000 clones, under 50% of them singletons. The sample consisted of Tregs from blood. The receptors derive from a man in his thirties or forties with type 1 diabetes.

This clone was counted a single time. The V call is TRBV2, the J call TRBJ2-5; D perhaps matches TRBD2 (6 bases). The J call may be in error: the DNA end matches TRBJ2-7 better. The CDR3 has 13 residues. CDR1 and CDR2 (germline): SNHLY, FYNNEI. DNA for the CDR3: TGTGCCAGCACTACTAGCCGCACCTACGAGCAGTACTTC. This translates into CASTTSRTYEQYF.

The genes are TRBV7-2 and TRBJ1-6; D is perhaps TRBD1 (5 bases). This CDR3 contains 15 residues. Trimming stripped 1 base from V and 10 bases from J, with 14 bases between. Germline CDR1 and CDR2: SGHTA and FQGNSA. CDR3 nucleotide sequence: TGTGCCAGCAGCTTAGTTCAGGGTCTGGGGTCACCCCTCCACTTT. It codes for CASSLVQGLGSPLHF.

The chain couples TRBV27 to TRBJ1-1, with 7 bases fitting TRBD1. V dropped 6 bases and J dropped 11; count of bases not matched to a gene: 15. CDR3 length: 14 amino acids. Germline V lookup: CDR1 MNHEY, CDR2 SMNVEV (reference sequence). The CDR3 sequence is CASRHYGQERWAFF. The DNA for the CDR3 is TGTGCCAGCAGACACTATGGACAGGAAAGGTGGGCTTTCTTT.

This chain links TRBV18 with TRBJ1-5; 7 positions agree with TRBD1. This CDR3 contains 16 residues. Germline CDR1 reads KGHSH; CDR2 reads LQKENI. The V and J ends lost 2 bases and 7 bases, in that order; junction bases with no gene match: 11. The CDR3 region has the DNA TGTGCCAGCTCACCAAACAGGGGCCTAGCGGGGCAGCCCCAGCATTTT. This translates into CASSPNRGLAGQPQHF.

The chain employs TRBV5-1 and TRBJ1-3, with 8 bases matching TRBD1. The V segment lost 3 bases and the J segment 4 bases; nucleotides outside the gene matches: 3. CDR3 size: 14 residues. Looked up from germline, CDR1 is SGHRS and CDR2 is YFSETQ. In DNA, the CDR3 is TGCGCCAGCAGCTCGGGGACAGGCGGAAACACCATATATTTT. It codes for CASSSGTGGNTIYF.

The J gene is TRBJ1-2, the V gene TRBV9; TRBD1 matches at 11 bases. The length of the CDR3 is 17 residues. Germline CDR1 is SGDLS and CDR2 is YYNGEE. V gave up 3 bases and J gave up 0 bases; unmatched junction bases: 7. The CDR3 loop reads CASSAGQGVSANYGYTF. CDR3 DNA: TGTGCCAGCAGCGCGGGACAGGGGGTTTCAGCTAACTATGGCTACACCTTC.

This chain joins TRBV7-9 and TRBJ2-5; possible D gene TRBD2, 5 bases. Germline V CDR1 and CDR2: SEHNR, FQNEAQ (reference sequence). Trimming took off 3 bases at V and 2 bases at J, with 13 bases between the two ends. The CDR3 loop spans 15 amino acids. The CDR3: CASSLGSGGQETQYF. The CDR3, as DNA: TGTGCCAGCAGCTTGGGGAGTGGTGGGCAAGAGACCCAGTACTTC.

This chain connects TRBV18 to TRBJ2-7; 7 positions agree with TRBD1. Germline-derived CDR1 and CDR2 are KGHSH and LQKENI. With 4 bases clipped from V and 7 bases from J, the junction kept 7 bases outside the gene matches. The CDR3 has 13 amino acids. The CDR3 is CASSLQGRWEQYF. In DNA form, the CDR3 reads TGTGCCAGCTCACTACAGGGGCGGTGGGAGCAGTACTTC.

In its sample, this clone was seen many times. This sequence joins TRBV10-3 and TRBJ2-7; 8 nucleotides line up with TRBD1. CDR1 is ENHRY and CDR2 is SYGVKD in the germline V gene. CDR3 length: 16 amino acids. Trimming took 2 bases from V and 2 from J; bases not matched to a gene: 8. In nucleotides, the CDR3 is TGTGCCATCAGTGAGCCTGGACAGGGCTTGCCCTACGAGCAGTACTTC. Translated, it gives CAISEPGQGLPYEQYF.

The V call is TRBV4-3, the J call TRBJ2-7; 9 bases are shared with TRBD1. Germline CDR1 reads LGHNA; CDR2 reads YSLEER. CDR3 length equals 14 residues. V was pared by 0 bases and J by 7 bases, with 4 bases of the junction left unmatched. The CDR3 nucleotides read TGCGCCAGCAGCCAAGAACAGGGGGCGGGGGAGCAGTACTTC. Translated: CASSQEQGAGEQYF.

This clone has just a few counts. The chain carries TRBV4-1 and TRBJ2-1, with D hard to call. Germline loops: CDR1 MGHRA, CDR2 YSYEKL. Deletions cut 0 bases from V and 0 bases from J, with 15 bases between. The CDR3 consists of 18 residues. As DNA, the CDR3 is TGCGCCAGCAGCCAAGAGGGTTTTGCTGCAGGCTCCTACAATGAGCAGTTCTTC. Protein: CASSQEGFAAGSYNEQFF.

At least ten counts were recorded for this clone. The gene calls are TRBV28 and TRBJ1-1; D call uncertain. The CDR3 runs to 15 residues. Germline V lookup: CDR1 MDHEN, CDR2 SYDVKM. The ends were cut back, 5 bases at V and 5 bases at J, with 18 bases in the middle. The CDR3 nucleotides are TGTGCCAGCAGTCGCGCGGGCGGAGAATGGACTGAAGCTTTCTTT. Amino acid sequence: CASSRAGGEWTEAFF.

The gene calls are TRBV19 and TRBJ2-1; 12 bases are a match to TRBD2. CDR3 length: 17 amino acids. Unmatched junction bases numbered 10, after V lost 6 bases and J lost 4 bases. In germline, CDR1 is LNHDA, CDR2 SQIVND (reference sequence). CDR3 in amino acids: CASSRRGLAGNYNEQFF. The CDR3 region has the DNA TGTGCCAGTAGCCGCCGAGGACTAGCGGGAAATTACAATGAGCAGTTCTTC.

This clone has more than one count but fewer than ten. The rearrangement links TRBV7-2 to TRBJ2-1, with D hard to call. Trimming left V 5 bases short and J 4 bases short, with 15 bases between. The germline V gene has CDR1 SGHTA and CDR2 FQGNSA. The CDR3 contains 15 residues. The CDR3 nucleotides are TGTGCCAGCAGCCCTAGACGGAGCCTATACAATGAGCAGTTCTTC. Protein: CASSPRRSLYNEQFF.

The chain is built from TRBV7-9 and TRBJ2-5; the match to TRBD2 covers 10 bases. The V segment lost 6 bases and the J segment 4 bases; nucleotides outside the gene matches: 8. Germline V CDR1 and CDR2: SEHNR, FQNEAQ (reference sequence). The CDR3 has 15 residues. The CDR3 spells CASRRASGSGETQYF. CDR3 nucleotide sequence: TGTGCCAGCAGGCGAGCTAGCGGGAGTGGAGAGACCCAGTACTTC. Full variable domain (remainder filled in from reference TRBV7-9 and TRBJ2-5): DTGVSQNPRHKITKRGQNVTFRCDPISEHNRLYWYRQTLGQGPEFLTYFQNEAQLEKSRLLSDRFSAERPKGSFSTLEIQRTEQGDSAMYLCASRRASGSGETQYFGPGTRLLVL.

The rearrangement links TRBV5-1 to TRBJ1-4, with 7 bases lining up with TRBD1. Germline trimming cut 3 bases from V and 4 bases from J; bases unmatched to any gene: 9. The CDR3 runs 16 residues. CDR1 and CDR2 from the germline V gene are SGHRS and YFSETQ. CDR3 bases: TGCGCCAGCAGCTCCCAACCGGACAGGAATAATGAAAAACTGTTTTTT. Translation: CASSSQPDRNNEKLFF.

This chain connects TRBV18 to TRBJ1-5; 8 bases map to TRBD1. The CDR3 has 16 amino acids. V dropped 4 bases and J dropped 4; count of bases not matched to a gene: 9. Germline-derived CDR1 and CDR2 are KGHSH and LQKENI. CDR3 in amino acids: CASSLTTDRGNQPQHF. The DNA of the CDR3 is TGTGCCAGCTCACTCACCACAGACAGGGGTAATCAGCCCCAGCATTTT.